The clone carrying this TCR beta chain was seen repeatedly, ten times or more. Antigen unknown. This sample stems from a study of identical twins. TCRdb re-called the 5' RACE reads with MiXCR, one entry per CDR3 protein. The sample records around 95,000 distinct CDR3 sequences, roughly 6% being singletons. Germline V CDR1 and CDR2: SQVTM, ANQGSEA. This CDR3 has 17 residues. Trimming left V 1 base short and J 8 bases short, with 26 bases between. Study-level findings and limits: The abundant beta clonotypes from cord blood had fewer insertions, and memory repertoires had none of this. Low generation-probability sequences were in excess among twin-shared out-of-frame alpha sequences.

The sequencing input was memory T cells sorted from blood. V is TRBV29-1 and J is TRBJ1-2; D remains ambiguous. The source of this sequence is a woman aged 45-65 years in good health. CDR3 in DNA: TGCAGCGTTGAAGTTCCGGCGGGGATACGGTCGAGGAAGGGCTACACCTTC. Translating it yields CSVEVPAGIRSRKGYTF.